This section outlines one T cell receptor beta chain sequence together with its context. The antigen remains undetermined. Since it is a stray read in a library aimed at alpha chains, this beta chain has a size that is not meaningful. The source of the sample is a study of glioma-infiltrating T cells. Amplification of TCR alpha and beta CDR3 regions from RNA used iRepertoire nested multiplex PCR. For one-step reverse transcription and amplification, about 90-400 ng of tissue mRNA or PBMC total RNA was used. TCRdb itself ran the multiplex PCR reads through MiXCR, one entry per CDR3 protein. The data show under 4,000 distinct CDR3 sequences, around 86% seen once. Between the trimmed V and J ends, which lost 6 bases and 5 bases, there was a span of 17 bases. The CDR3 loop spans 14 amino acids. CDR1 is KGHSH and CDR2 is LQKENI in the germline V gene. Study outcomes and limitations: Above-expected tissue-blood divergence occurred in all gliomas, most in low-grade ones. Tissue and blood shared very few CDR3 sequences.

Sequencing was carried out using glioma tissue, nonneoplastic brain tissue, or PBMCs (not recorded which). The TCR was taken from a human donor with low-grade glioma or glioblastoma, undergoing nonglioma brain surgery, or in good health (not recorded which). J is TRBJ2-7 and V is TRBV18; tentative D call: TRBD1 (6 bases). The CDR3 loop reads CASSPTGRSDEQYF. The CDR3 coding sequence is TGTGCCAGCTCCCCAACAGGGCGTTCGGACGAGCAGTACTTC.